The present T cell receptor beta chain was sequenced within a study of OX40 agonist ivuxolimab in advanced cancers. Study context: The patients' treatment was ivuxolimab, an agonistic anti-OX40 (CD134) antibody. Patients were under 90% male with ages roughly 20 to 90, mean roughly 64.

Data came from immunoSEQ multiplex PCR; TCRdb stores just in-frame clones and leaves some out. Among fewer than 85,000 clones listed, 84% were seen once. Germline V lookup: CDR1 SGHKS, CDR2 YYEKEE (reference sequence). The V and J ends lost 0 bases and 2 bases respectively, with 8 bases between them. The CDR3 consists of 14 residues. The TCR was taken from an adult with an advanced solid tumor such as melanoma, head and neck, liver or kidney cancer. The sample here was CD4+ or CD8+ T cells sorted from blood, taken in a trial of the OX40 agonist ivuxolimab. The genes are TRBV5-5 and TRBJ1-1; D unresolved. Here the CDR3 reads CASSLGPSNTEAFF. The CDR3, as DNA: TGTGCCAGCAGCTTGGGTCCATCTAACACTGAAGCTTTCTTT. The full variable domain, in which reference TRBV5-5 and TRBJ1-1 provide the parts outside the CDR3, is DAGVTQSPTHLIKTRGQQVTLRCSPISGHKSVSWYQQVLGQGPQFIFQYYEKEERGRGNFPDRFSARQFPNYSSELNVNALLLGDSALYLCASSLGPSNTEAFFGQGTRLTVV.